This TCR beta chain appears in the sequencing data of a study of cytomegalovirus exposure and HLA in healthy donors. There are 18 residues in the CDR3. J was trimmed by 0 bases and V by 5 bases; bases with no gene match: 13. Germline V gene lookup returns CDR1 SGHTA and CDR2 FQGTGA. The method was immunoSEQ multiplex PCR; TCRdb's version includes in-frame clones alone and lacks a portion of them. The data hold 65,000 or so clones, with 90% to 95% observed a single time. What was sequenced was PBMCs. The source of this sequence is a man aged 18 to 29 in good health and CMV-seropositive. V usage is TRBV7-3 and J usage is TRBJ1-5; 7 nucleotides match TRBD1. The CDR3 sequence is CASSPGTVISFSNQPQHF. CDR3 nucleotides: TGTGCCAGCAGCCCCGGGACAGTGATATCCTTTAGCAATCAGCCCCAGCATTTT.